This T cell receptor beta chain appears in the sequencing data of a study of PD-L1 blockade in urothelial cancer (dated 2017 in TCRdb). About the full investigation: Therapy was started at some point between 2014 and 2016 for all patients, and atezolizumab 1,200 mg was administered intravenously every 3 weeks. The study was an exploratory multi-omic analysis of somatic, immune and clinical correlates of response to PD-L1 blockade with atezolizumab in urothelial cancer. In the same patients, pretreatment tumors underwent whole exome sequencing and RNA sequencing in addition to TCR sequencing. An ECOG performance status of 0 or 1 was recorded for the patients, and 0 to 3 prior chemotherapy regimens had been received by the patients. A median of about 140,000 T cells and 80,000 or so unique TCRs was obtained from blood samples, and a median clonality of approximately 0.08 was observed. Durable clinical benefit was defined as a progression-free survival longer than 6 months, and TCR features were additionally tested against progression-free survival and overall survival. Durable clinical benefit was achieved by nine patients but not by the remaining 20. Approximately 30 patients had pretreatment blood TCR-seq, some 25 had at least one posttreatment blood collection, and some 25 had tumor TCR-seq. Blood samples were analyzed at two time points: 3 weeks after treatment start (second dose) and 6 weeks after treatment start. Pretreatment tumor samples, along with matched peripheral blood collected serially before and after atezolizumab treatment, underwent TCR sequencing. About 85% of the 29 patients were identified as males with urothelial cancer of bladder origin, and a prior smoking history was reported by 18 of 29 patients. Broader findings and caveats from the paper: A pretreatment peripheral blood TCR clonality below the median was linked to improved progression-free and overall survival. Greater expansion of tumor-associated TCR clones in peripheral blood 3 weeks after the start of treatment was observed in patients with durable benefit (n ≈ 20, p = 0.022). Because the sample size was small (n ≈ 27) and many exploratory analyses were performed, the results are intended to be hypothesis-generating.

Synthetic TCR analog templates were spiked into each PCR to estimate absolute template abundance from read counts. Using the immunoSEQ assay, TCRbeta CDR3 regions were amplified from genomic DNA with bias-controlled V and J gene primers. Sequencing of rearranged TCRbeta segments was performed at approximately 20X coverage. The published analysis was carried out like this. Sequencing errors were corrected by clustering, and CDR3s were annotated against IMGT so that V, D and J genes could be assigned. Downstream analyses used only productive TCRbeta rearrangements, leaving out any out-of-frame or stop-codon sequences. Clonality was calculated as one minus the Shannon entropy normalized by the log of the number of unique productive sequences. Clones differing between time points or between blood and tumor were identified by Fisher's exact test with Benjamini-Hochberg correction at adjusted p below 0.01. The immuneACCESS repertoire file appears here via TCRdb, limited to in-frame rearrangements. These files lack a portion of the clones; in checked studies, under half of the deficit traces to unresolved V genes, and the cause of the others is not known. That table gives V, J and clone size, and the DNA gave D and trimming. For this sample there are 70,000 to 95,000 clones; roughly 90% appear just once. Jointly, the top ten make up 0.97% of the sample.

From the cysteine up to the phenylalanine, the CDR3 has a length of 15 residues. Just CDR3 DNA is preserved here, 45 bases in frame from base 1. Trimming leaves V shorter by 5 bases and J shorter by 5 bases, with the junction holding 9 bases beyond the gene matches. Taken from the germline V gene, the CDR1 and CDR2 loops are MNHNS and SASEGT. The sample's time point label, decoded: pretreatment peripheral blood. The cohort comprised 25 to 35 patients with locally advanced or metastatic urothelial carcinoma treated at Memorial Sloan Kettering on a trial protocol. Peripheral blood mononuclear cells were collected pretreatment and during treatment, with between 1 and 8 total time points obtained per patient. The Qiagen DNeasy Blood extraction kit was used to purify genomic DNA from total PBMCs and tumor samples. PBMCs were collected pretreatment and during treatment and were isolated and stored as previously described.

Points on this clone: The clone's antigen remains unknown. No base quality information exists; no much larger clone differs at one position.

The TCR comes from a woman aged 80 or older with urothelial cancer. Source: PBMCs, taken around atezolizumab (anti-PD-L1) treatment. The chain uses TRBV6-1 and TRBJ2-1, and 7 junction bases match TRBD1. The bases read TGTGCCAGCAGTACCCACCGGGACAGAAACAATGAGCAGTTCTTC. Its translation reads: CASSTHRDRNNEQFF.